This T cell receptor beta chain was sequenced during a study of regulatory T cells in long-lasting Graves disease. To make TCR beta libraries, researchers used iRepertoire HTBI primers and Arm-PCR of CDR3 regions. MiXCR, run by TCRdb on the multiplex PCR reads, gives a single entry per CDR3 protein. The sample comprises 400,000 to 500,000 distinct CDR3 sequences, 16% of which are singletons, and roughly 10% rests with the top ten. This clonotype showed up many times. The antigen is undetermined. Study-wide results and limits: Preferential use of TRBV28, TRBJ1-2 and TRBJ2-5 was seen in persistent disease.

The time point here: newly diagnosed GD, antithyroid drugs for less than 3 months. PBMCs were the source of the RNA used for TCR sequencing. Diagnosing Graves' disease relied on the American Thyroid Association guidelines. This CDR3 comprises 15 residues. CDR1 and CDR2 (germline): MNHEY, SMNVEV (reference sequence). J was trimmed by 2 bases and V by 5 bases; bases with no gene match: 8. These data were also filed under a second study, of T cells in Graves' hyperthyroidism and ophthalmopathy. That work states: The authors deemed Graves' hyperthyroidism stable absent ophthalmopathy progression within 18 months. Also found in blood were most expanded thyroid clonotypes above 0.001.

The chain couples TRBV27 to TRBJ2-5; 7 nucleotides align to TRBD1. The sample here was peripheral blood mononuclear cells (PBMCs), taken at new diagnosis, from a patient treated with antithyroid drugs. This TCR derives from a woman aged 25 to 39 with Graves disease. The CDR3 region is CASSPHDREQETQYF. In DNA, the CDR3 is TGTGCCAGCAGTCCGCATGACAGGGAGCAAGAGACCCAGTACTTC.